One sample yielded the 9 T cell receptor beta chains listed below, sequenced in a study of cytotoxic CD8 clonotypes in ibrutinib-treated CLL. Using immunoSEQ multiplex PCR, the repertoire was profiled, and TCRdb retains in-frame clones only, with some absent. The sample yields around 140,000 clones, roughly 88% seen once. The material sequenced was PBMCs, taken after 24 months of ibrutinib treatment. Receptors originate from a human donor with chronic lymphocytic leukemia.

The chain links TRBV7-2 to TRBJ2-7; 13 nucleotides match TRBD2. The length of the CDR3 is 15 residues. V was clipped by 4 bases and J by 6 bases; unmatched bases: 6. Germline V gene sequence: CDR1 SGHTA, CDR2 FQGNSA. CDR3 bases: TGTGCCAGCAGCTGGACTAGCGGGAGCCGTCGCGAGCAGTACTTC. Protein product: CASSWTSGSRREQYF.

V gene TRBV5-5 combines with J gene TRBJ1-1; 9 bases line up with TRBD1. This CDR3 contains 14 residues. CDR1 SGHKS and CDR2 YYEKEE come from the germline V gene (reference sequence). The V gene end was trimmed by 2 bases and the J gene end by 6 bases; junction bases not matched to a gene: 5. The DNA of the CDR3 is TGTGCCAGCAGCTTAGGGACAGGGATAGCTGAAGCTTTCTTT. Translated, it gives CASSLGTGIAEAFF.

The V call is TRBV5-3, the J call TRBJ1-2, with 7 bases that match TRBD1. Being an ORF, TRBV5-3 has a function that is uncertain. The V gene end was trimmed by 4 bases and the J gene end by 1 base; junction bases not matched to a gene: 10. This CDR3 comprises 16 residues. This CDR3 is CARSDQETGSNYGYTF. The CDR3 DNA reads as TGTGCCAGAAGCGATCAAGAGACAGGGAGTAACTATGGCTACACCTTC.

The J gene is TRBJ1-1, the V gene TRBV29-1, with TRBD1 as a possible D gene (5 bases). Germline CDR1 is SQVTM and CDR2 is ANQGSEA. This CDR3 has 11 residues. Trimming took 4 bases from V and 11 from J, leaving 14 bases between them. In DNA form, the CDR3 reads TGCAGCGTTGTAATCGACCGGGGGGCTTTCTTT. Translating gives CSVVIDRGAFF.

The chain joins TRBV7-3 to TRBJ2-2; no reliable D call. Germline CDR1 and CDR2: SGHTA and FQGTGA. V was trimmed by 4 bases and J by 4 bases, leaving 7 bases between them. This CDR3 is built from 13 residues. Here the CDR3 reads CASSSPGTGELFF. DNA for the CDR3: TGTGCCAGCAGCTCCCCGGGCACCGGGGAGCTGTTTTTT.

V and J are TRBV18 and TRBJ2-3; weak D call: TRBD2 (6 bases). The CDR3 runs to 13 residues. The ends were cut back, 2 bases at V and 6 bases at J, with 9 bases in the middle. Germline CDR1 and CDR2: KGHSH and LQKENI. The DNA of the CDR3 is TGTGCCAGCTCACCAGGAGGGGCCGATACGCAGTATTTT. Protein sequence: CASSPGGADTQYF.

The CDR3 bases are TGCGCCAGCAGCTTGGAAAGGTACCTCTTGGACAATGAGCAGTTCTTC. As protein: CASSLERYLLDNEQFF. The V and J genes are TRBV5-1 and TRBJ2-1, with unresolved D. Germline V gene lookup returns CDR1 SGHRS and CDR2 YFSETQ. Trimming shortened V by 0 bases and J by 5 bases, and 15 bases separated the two germline ends. CDR3 length: 16 residues.

The chain couples TRBV28 to TRBJ2-1; 9 bases map to TRBD2. V dropped 5 bases and J dropped 7; count of bases not matched to a gene: 9. This CDR3 is built from 15 residues. Germline V lookup: CDR1 MDHEN, CDR2 SYDVKM. In nucleotides, the CDR3 is TGTGCCAGCAGTCCTCCCGGGACTAGCAGGAATGAGCAGTTCTTC. Translation: CASSPPGTSRNEQFF.

This clone was seen a single time. This chain connects TRBV27 to TRBJ2-7; TRBD1 matches 12 bases. Trimming removed 5 bases from V and 4 bases from J; junction bases left unmatched: 18. The germline V gene encodes CDR1 MNHEY and CDR2 SMNVEV (reference sequence). The CDR3 length is 19 residues. The CDR3 reads CASSRHRDRGPLGAYEQYF. The CDR3 nucleotides are TGTGCCAGCAGTCGCCACCGGGACAGGGGGCCCCTGGGAGCGTACGAGCAGTACTTC.